One sample yielded the 27 T cell receptor beta chains listed below, sequenced in a study of shared clonotypes between healthy human individuals. TCRdb's copy holds only in-frame clones and misses some; the assay was immunoSEQ multiplex PCR. The table lists roughly 490,000 clones, 65% to 80% of them singletons. The sequencing sample was made of PBMCs. These receptors all come from a woman aged 40 to 49 in good health. Some clones in this sample may be carry-over from other donors' samples.

The chain's CDR3 is CAISATGLGSNQPQHF. The CDR3 nucleotides read TGTGCCATCAGTGCGACAGGGTTGGGGAGCAATCAGCCCCAGCATTTT. This chain uses TRBV10-3 with TRBJ1-5; 7 bases map to TRBD1. Losses at the gene ends were 4 bases for V and 1 base for J; bases not matched to a gene: 7. Germline loops: CDR1 ENHRY, CDR2 SYGVKD. The CDR3 is 16 residues long.

This clone has a handful of counts. This chain links TRBV7-2 with TRBJ2-2; D unclear. The V end lost 2 bases, the J end lost 3 bases, and 1 base lay between the germline ends. The CDR3 covers 12 residues. From germline, CDR1 is SGHTA and CDR2 FQGNSA. This CDR3 reads CASSLYTGELFF. The CDR3 region has the DNA TGTGCCAGCAGCTTATACACCGGGGAGCTGTTTTTT.

The rearrangement links TRBV9 to TRBJ2-1; 10 bases align to TRBD2. The junction had 7 bases not matched to a gene; V was cut back by 4 bases and J by 3 bases. The CDR3 runs 16 residues. Germline CDR1 SGDLS, CDR2 YYNGEE. The CDR3 DNA reads TGTGCCAGCAGCCCCCCTAGCGGGAGTAACTACAATGAGCAGTTCTTC. This encodes CASSPPSGSNYNEQFF.

The rearrangement uses TRBV7-9 and TRBJ2-1, with 9 bases lining up with TRBD1. The CDR3 loop spans 16 amino acids. With 5 bases clipped from V and 4 bases from J, the junction kept 9 bases outside the gene matches. Germline V gives CDR1 SEHNR, CDR2 FQNEAQ (reference sequence). The CDR3: CASSPRQGGIYNEQFF. Written as DNA, the CDR3 is TGTGCCAGCAGCCCGAGACAGGGGGGCATATACAATGAGCAGTTCTTC.

This sequence joins TRBV7-9 and TRBJ2-7; 8 bases align to TRBD2. CDR3 length: 16 residues. J lost 0 bases, V lost 5 bases, and 9 bases had no gene match. The V gene's germline CDR1 is SEHNR and CDR2 FQNEAQ (reference sequence). CDR3 coding DNA: TGTGCCAGCAGCCTTAAACCGGGACTAGGCTCCTACGAGCAGTACTTC. The encoded protein is CASSLKPGLGSYEQYF.

This clone was seen ten or more times. The genes are TRBV10-2 and TRBJ1-1, with unresolved D. This CDR3 has 13 amino acids. Trimming took off 1 base at V and 3 bases at J, with 6 bases between the two ends. Germline CDR1 and CDR2: WSHSY and SAAADI. Written as DNA, the CDR3 is TGCGCCAGCAGTGAGTTTACGTACACTGAAGCTTTCTTT. Its translation is CASSEFTYTEAFF.

V usage is TRBV7-2 and J usage is TRBJ2-7; D not resolved. V was shortened by 2 bases and J by 7 bases, with 12 bases between the two germline ends. There are 13 residues in the CDR3. The germline CDR1 and CDR2 sequences are SGHTA and FQGNSA. Written as DNA, the CDR3 is TGTGCCAGCAGCTTAAACATGGCGGCGGAGCAGTACTTC. Its protein product is CASSLNMAAEQYF.

A remark on this clone: Relative to the germline gene, one junction end is altered; a read error may explain this. The V call is TRBV7-9, the J call TRBJ1-3, with D unresolved. Germline V gene lookup returns CDR1 SEHNR and CDR2 FQNEAQ (reference sequence). The CDR3 has 16 residues. CDR3 nucleotide sequence: TGTGCCAGCAGCTTAGCGGCAGGAGACACTGGAAACGCCATATATTTT. Protein: CASSLAAGDTGNAIYF. Based on the CDR3 plus reference TRBV7-9 and TRBJ1-3, the full variable domain is DTGVSQNPRHKITKRGQNVTFRCDPISEHNRLYWYRQTLGQGPEFLTYFQNEAQLEKSRLLSDRFSAERPKGSFSTLEIQRTEQGDSAMYLCASSLAAGDTGNAIYFGEGSWLTVV.

The chain links TRBV6-1 to TRBJ2-7; weak D call: TRBD1 (6 bases). This CDR3 is 15 amino acids long. Per germline, CDR1 MNHNS and CDR2 SASEGT. V was clipped by 0 bases and J by 3 bases, with 12 bases between them. CDR3 sequence reads: CASSEAGAPIYEQYF. In DNA, the CDR3 is TGTGCCAGCAGTGAAGCGGGGGCCCCCATCTACGAGCAGTACTTC.

This clone was recorded many times. The chain couples TRBV29-1 to TRBJ1-1; D call uncertain. Germline V lookup: CDR1 SQVTM, CDR2 ANQGSEA. The CDR3 runs 13 residues. V lost 5 bases and J 1 base, leaving 11 bases between the germline ends. Here the CDR3 reads CSVKRSTNTEAFF. Here the CDR3 DNA reads TGCAGCGTTAAGAGGTCAACGAACACTGAAGCTTTCTTT.

V is TRBV27 and J is TRBJ2-7; D is uncertain. Germline CDR1 reads MNHEY; CDR2 reads SMNVEV (reference sequence). Trimming removed 2 bases from V and 2 bases from J, with 7 bases in between. The CDR3 loop spans 13 amino acids. CDR3 region: CASSLTFTYEQYF. In DNA, the CDR3 is TGTGCCAGCAGTTTAACTTTTACCTACGAGCAGTACTTC.

The gene calls are TRBV5-1 and TRBJ1-4, with unresolved D. V was clipped by 0 bases and J by 3 bases, with 9 bases between them. In germline, CDR1 is SGHRS, CDR2 YFSETQ. The CDR3 runs to 15 residues. The CDR3 reads CASSLAEGSNEKLFF. CDR3 sequence (DNA): TGCGCCAGCAGCTTGGCGGAGGGTTCTAATGAAAAACTGTTTTTT. Full variable domain (missing parts from reference TRBV5-1 and TRBJ1-4): KAGVTQTPRYLIKTRGQQVTLSCSPISGHRSVSWYQQTPGQGLQFLFEYFSETQRNKGNFPGRFSGRQFSNSRSEMNVSTLELGDSALYLCASSLAEGSNEKLFFGSGTQLSVL.

This chain links TRBV10-3 with TRBJ1-5, with D possibly matching TRBD1 (6 bases). With 4 bases removed from V and 7 bases from J, the gap between germline ends came to 14 bases. Germline V CDR1 and CDR2: ENHRY, SYGVKD. The CDR3 runs to 14 residues. CDR3 DNA sequence: TGTGCCATCAGTGTATCAGGGGACGGACAGCCCCAGCATTTT. Translation gives CAISVSGDGQPQHF.

This clone turned up a few times. The chain couples TRBV11-2 to TRBJ2-7, with 7 bases aligning to TRBD2. This CDR3 region has 15 residues. Germline values: CDR1 SGHAT, CDR2 FQNNGV. V lost 4 bases, J lost 3 bases, and 9 bases stayed unmatched. The CDR3 DNA sequence: TGTGCCAGCAGCTGGGGGGGGACCCTAAACTACGAGCAGTACTTC. As protein: CASSWGGTLNYEQYF.

The CDR3 spells CASSAGTGWSYEQYF. The CDR3 nucleotides read TGTGCCAGCAGTGCCGGGACAGGGTGGTCCTACGAGCAGTACTTC. The rearrangement uses TRBV9 and TRBJ2-7, with 9 positions matching TRBD1. V was pared by 5 bases and J by 1 base, with 7 bases of the junction left unmatched. Germline values: CDR1 SGDLS, CDR2 YYNGEE. This CDR3 comprises 15 residues.

DNA of the CDR3: TGTGCCAGCAGCTTAGAGCGGGAGGTGGGTAATGAGCAGTTCTTC. This encodes CASSLEREVGNEQFF. V gene TRBV5-4 combines with J gene TRBJ2-1; 9 bases agree with TRBD2. The CDR3 covers 15 residues. Germline CDR1 reads SGHNT; CDR2 reads YYREEE (reference sequence). The V gene end was trimmed by 2 bases and the J gene end by 7 bases; junction bases not matched to a gene: 7.

The chain joins TRBV28 to TRBJ2-5, with 13 bases identical to TRBD2. V trimming: 7 bases; J trimming: 5 bases; junction bases outside the gene matches: 13. The germline gives CDR1 MDHEN, CDR2 SYDVKM. The length of the CDR3 is 17 residues. As DNA, the CDR3 is TGTGCCAGCACCCCGATAGGACTAGCGGGAGTAGGTGAGACCCAGTACTTC. Translating it yields CASTPIGLAGVGETQYF.

This sequence joins TRBV7-8 and TRBJ1-1; TRBD1 might be the D (5 bases). CDR3 length: 14 residues. The V gene's germline CDR1 is SGHVS and CDR2 FQNEAQ. V lost 1 base to trimming and J lost 4 bases, with 10 bases between them. As DNA, the CDR3 is TGTGCCAGCAGCTTAGGGGACTCCTCCACTGAAGCTTTCTTT. It encodes CASSLGDSSTEAFF.

This clone was seen just once. The chain combines TRBV28 with TRBJ2-7, with D possibly TRBD1 on 6 matching bases. The germline V gene has CDR1 MDHEN and CDR2 SYDVKM. The CDR3 is made up of 15 amino acids. Trimming left V 6 bases short and J 2 bases short, with 17 bases between. CDR3 amino acids: CASSGVRDTTYEQYF. CDR3 coding DNA: TGTGCCAGCAGCGGGGTGAGGGACACGACCTACGAGCAGTACTTC.

V gene TRBV5-1 combines with J gene TRBJ2-7; 12 nucleotides align to TRBD1. The germline CDR1 and CDR2 sequences are SGHRS and YFSETQ. This CDR3 region has 15 residues. V gave up 0 bases and J gave up 6 bases; unmatched junction bases: 4. The CDR3 region is CASSLDAGQGAEQYF. The CDR3 nucleotides read TGCGCCAGCAGCTTGGACGCGGGACAGGGGGCCGAGCAGTACTTC.

Comments on this clone: The identical CDR3 is also encoded by other nucleotide sequences in the sample. This chain joins TRBV18 and TRBJ2-7, with 9 nucleotides matching TRBD1. This CDR3 is built from 14 residues. CDR1 is KGHSH and CDR2 is LQKENI in the germline V gene. J was trimmed by 4 bases and V by 6 bases; bases with no gene match: 7. CDR3 in amino acids: CASSPGTGTYEQYF. The DNA of the CDR3 is TGTGCCAGCTCCCCCGGGACAGGGACGTACGAGCAGTACTTC. Based on the CDR3 plus reference TRBV18 and TRBJ2-7, the full variable domain is NAGVMQNPRHLVRRRGQEARLRCSPMKGHSHVYWYRQLPEEGLKFMVYLQKENIIDESGMPKERFSAEFPKEGPSILRIQQVVRGDSAAYFCASSPGTGTYEQYFGPGTRLTVT.

The chain links TRBV27 to TRBJ2-3, with a weak D call TRBD2 (6 bases). V shed 2 bases and J shed 0 bases, with 18 bases lying between them. The germline V gene has CDR1 MNHEY and CDR2 SMNVEV (reference sequence). This CDR3 is 18 amino acids long. The CDR3, as DNA: TGTGCCAGCAGTTTACGGGAGACACTCGATTTCAGCACAGATACGCAGTATTTT. It specifies CASSLRETLDFSTDTQYF.

Concerning this clone itself: Given a far larger clone just one base away, this is likely a sequencing read error. The rearrangement uses TRBV7-9 and TRBJ1-5; 7 nucleotides match TRBD1. CDR1 SEHNR and CDR2 FQNEAQ come from the germline V gene (reference sequence). The CDR3 sequence is 13 residues long. The CDR3 loop reads CVSSPEGAQPQHF. The CDR3 DNA follows: TGTGTCAGCAGCCCAGAGGGGGCTCAGCCCCAGCATTTT.

The V and J genes are TRBV4-1 and TRBJ1-2; D ambiguous. Trimming cost V 3 bases and J 4 bases, with 9 bases left between them. Germline assignment: CDR1 MGHRA and CDR2 YSYEKL. The CDR3 length is 13 residues. For the CDR3, the DNA is TGCGCCAGCAGCCAGGGAGGCATCTATGGCTACACCTTC. Protein: CASSQGGIYGYTF.

V and J are TRBV29-1 and TRBJ2-1; no clear D gene. This CDR3 has 10 amino acids. V was shortened by 6 bases and J by 6 bases, with 6 bases between the two germline ends. Germline values: CDR1 SQVTM, CDR2 ANQGSEA. CDR3 bases: TGCAGCGTATCCGTCAATGAGCAGTTCTTC. It codes for CSVSVNEQFF.

This clone was found a few times. In the same sample, other DNA sequences code for this CDR3. The chain combines TRBV9 with TRBJ2-1; 8 bases align to TRBD2. Trimming at V came to 3 bases and at J to 4 bases, leaving 3 bases not matched to a gene. This CDR3 is built from 14 residues. Looked up from germline, CDR1 is SGDLS and CDR2 is YYNGEE. The CDR3 DNA reads TGTGCCAGCAGCGCAGGGACTAGATACAATGAGCAGTTCTTC. Translation gives CASSAGTRYNEQFF.

The rearrangement uses TRBV27 and TRBJ1-2; D gene ambiguous. The CDR3 is 15 residues long. The V gene lost 3 bases and the J gene lost 7 bases, with 18 bases spanning the gap. CDR1 and CDR2 (germline): MNHEY, SMNVEV (reference sequence). CDR3 in amino acids: CASSFFPPKGFGYTF. The CDR3, as DNA: TGTGCCAGCAGTTTTTTCCCACCAAAAGGGTTTGGCTACACCTTC.